This T cell receptor beta chain was documented in a study of T cell changes during pregnancy in multiple sclerosis. The protocol was immunoSEQ multiplex PCR, while the TCRdb copy is restricted to in-frame clones and leaves out a portion. The table lists around 50,000 clones, approximately 90% of them singletons. J was trimmed by 4 bases and V by 6 bases; bases with no gene match: 3. The CDR3 runs 13 residues. Germline CDR1 MRHNA, CDR2 SNTAGT. V gene TRBV6-4 combines with J gene TRBJ2-3; 8 nucleotides align to TRBD2. This receptor was obtained from a female donor with multiple sclerosis, enrolled in a pregnancy study. The starting material was CD8+ T cells from peripheral blood mononuclear cells, obtained in the second trimester of pregnancy. CDR3 loop: CASSGGDADTQYF. The CDR3 DNA follows: TGTGCCAGCAGCGGGGGGGATGCAGATACGCAGTATTTT.